This record concerns one T cell receptor (beta chain) sequence. Its antigen remains unknown. One junction end disagrees with the germline gene, perhaps due to a read error. The sample is drawn from a study of CD8+CD57+ T cells in acquired aplastic anemia. Across the whole study: Healthy CD8+ samples averaged around 11 million reads. Study results and limitations: Shared by patients and controls, almost 30 CD8+ CDR3s were abundant in patients. Patients versus controls showed no significant CD8+ Simpson's diversity difference.

The CDR3 is 15 amino acids. In germline, CDR1 is SEHNR, CDR2 FQNEAQ (reference sequence). The TCR beta profiling, which covered VDJ combination and CDR3 sequence, was carried out using genomic DNA as the template. TCRdb analysed the reads with MiXCR anew, one entry per CDR3 protein. The data hold roughly 420,000 distinct CDR3 sequences, with around 68% observed a single time. The rearrangement uses TRBV7-9 and TRBJ1-1, with a tentative D call TRBD1 (5 bases). Sequencing was carried out using sorted CD4+, CD8+, or CD8+CD57+ T cells (not recorded which) from PBMCs. This TCR came from a human donor in good health, serving as a control. DNA of the CDR3: TGCGCCAGCAGCTTGGGAGGGGAGGGTTACACTGACGCTTTCTTT. Protein product: CASSLGGEGYTDAFF.